This T cell receptor (beta chain) was recorded in a study of OX40 agonist ivuxolimab in advanced cancers. Method: immunoSEQ multiplex PCR; TCRdb's copy keeps in-frame clones and lacks some. The sample gives roughly 79,000 clones, under 85% of which show up once; roughly 0.48% is in the top ten. V lost 5 bases and J lost 5; bases outside the gene matches: 4. The CDR3 has 13 amino acids. The germline V gene encodes CDR1 SGHRS and CDR2 YFSETQ. This sample comprised CD4+ or CD8+ T cells sorted from blood, obtained in a trial of the OX40 agonist ivuxolimab. The chain links TRBV5-1 to TRBJ2-1; 7 bases are shared with TRBD1. This clonotype was sampled from an adult with an advanced solid tumor such as melanoma, head and neck, liver or kidney cancer. CDR3 nucleotides: TGCGCCAGCAGTGAGGGGGCGGACAATGAGCAGTTCTTC. This codes for CASSEGADNEQFF.